Reported below is one TCR beta chain. The data were taken from a study of cytomegalovirus exposure and HLA in healthy donors. The PCR contained 60 Vbeta and 13 Jbeta primers. The assay was immunoSEQ multiplex PCR, and TCRdb's table has in-frame clones only and misses some. The repertoire holds 150,000 to 200,000 clones, with around four fifths as singletons. The germline V gene has CDR1 SGHDT and CDR2 YYEEEE. The ends were cut back, 4 bases at V and 3 bases at J, with 17 bases in the middle. The CDR3 totals 15 residues. Sequenced material: PBMCs. This chain connects TRBV5-6 to TRBJ2-7; TRBD2 might be the D (6 bases). The TCR was taken from a young man in good health and CMV-seropositive. The CDR3 protein is CASSPGTEGSYEQYF. DNA of the CDR3: TGTGCCAGCAGCCCAGGGACGGAGGGTAGCTACGAGCAGTACTTC.